The source of this T cell receptor beta chain is a study of PD-1 blockade in classical Hodgkin lymphoma. Study results and limitations: CD4+ TCR diversity, unlike CD8+, climbed significantly by C4D1.

Specified time point: cycle 4 day 1 (C4D1), after less than 7 weeks of nivolumab. In every patient, relapse followed autologous stem cell transplantation, while exposure to brentuximab vedotin differed. CD8+ T cell isolation from thawed PBMCs was performed by magnetic negative selection. Only in-frame clones appear in the TCRdb table, and some are missing; sequencing was by immunoSEQ multiplex PCR. The table records around 19,000 clones, more than 80% of them present only once. With regard to this clone: Antigen specificity is unknown.

This receptor was obtained from a human donor with classical Hodgkin lymphoma. Sequences were derived from CD8+ T cells from blood, sampled before the fourth cycle of nivolumab.

CDR3 loop: CASSLSGIPKETQYF. CDR3 sequence (DNA): TGTGCCAGCAGCTTATCTGGGATTCCAAAAGAGACCCAGTACTTC. V gene TRBV7-9 combines with J gene TRBJ2-5; unclear D gene. The CDR3 length is 15 residues. Looked up from germline, CDR1 is SEHNR and CDR2 is FQNEAQ (reference sequence). V lost 2 bases to trimming and J lost 3 bases, with 13 bases between them.